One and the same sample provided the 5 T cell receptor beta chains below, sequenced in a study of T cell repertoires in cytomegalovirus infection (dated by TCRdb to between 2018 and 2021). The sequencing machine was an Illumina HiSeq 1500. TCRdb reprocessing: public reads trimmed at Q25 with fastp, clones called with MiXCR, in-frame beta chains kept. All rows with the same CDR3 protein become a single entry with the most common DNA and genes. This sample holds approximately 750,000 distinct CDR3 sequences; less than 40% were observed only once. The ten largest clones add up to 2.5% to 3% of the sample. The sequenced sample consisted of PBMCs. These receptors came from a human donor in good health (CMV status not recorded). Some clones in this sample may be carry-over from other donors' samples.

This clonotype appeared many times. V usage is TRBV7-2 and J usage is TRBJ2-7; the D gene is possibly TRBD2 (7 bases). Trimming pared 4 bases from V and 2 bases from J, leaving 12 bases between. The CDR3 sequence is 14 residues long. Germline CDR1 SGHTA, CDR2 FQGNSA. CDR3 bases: TGTGCCAGCAGCTCCAGAGGGGGGGCCTACGAGCAGTACTTC. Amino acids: CASSSRGGAYEQYF.

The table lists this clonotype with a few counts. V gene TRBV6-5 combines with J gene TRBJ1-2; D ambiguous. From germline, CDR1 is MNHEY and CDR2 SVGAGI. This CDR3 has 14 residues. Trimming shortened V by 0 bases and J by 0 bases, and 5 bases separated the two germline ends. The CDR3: CASSYSTSNYGYTF. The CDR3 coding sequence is TGTGCCAGCAGTTACTCGACGTCTAACTATGGCTACACCTTC.

CDR3 in DNA: TGTGCCAGCGCGGGTTCTTTCACTGAAGCTTTCTTT. Translation gives CASAGSFTEAFF. This sequence joins TRBV28 and TRBJ1-1; no clear D. The CDR3 consists of 12 residues. The V gene lost 8 bases and the J gene lost 4 bases, with 11 bases spanning the gap. In germline, CDR1 is MDHEN, CDR2 SYDVKM.

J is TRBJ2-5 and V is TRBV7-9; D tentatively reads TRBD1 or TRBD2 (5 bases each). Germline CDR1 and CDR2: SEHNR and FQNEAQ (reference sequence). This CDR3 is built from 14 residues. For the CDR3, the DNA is TGTGCTATCTCGGTGGGGGAGCTCCAAGAGACCCAGTACTTC. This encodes CAISVGELQETQYF. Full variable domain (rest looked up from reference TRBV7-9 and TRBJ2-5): DTGVSQNPRHKITKRGQNVTFRCDPISEHNRLYWYRQTLGQGPEFLTYFQNEAQLEKSRLLSDRFSAERPKGSFSTLEIQRTEQGDSAMYLCAISVGELQETQYFGPGTRLLVL.

As DNA, the CDR3 is TGTGCCAGCAGCTTAGGGACCTCAGTCGGAGTTGATGAAAAACTGTTTTTT. It translates to CASSLGTSVGVDEKLFF. The J gene is TRBJ1-4, the V gene TRBV7-6; unclear D gene. The CDR3 runs 17 residues. Trimming took off 1 base at V and 6 bases at J, with 18 bases between the two ends. CDR1 is SGHVS and CDR2 is FNYEAQ in the germline V gene.